These T cell receptor beta chains were read from a single sample in a study of blood T cell repertoires in COVID-19. Libraries were prepared by immunoSEQ multiplex PCR; TCRdb keeps only in-frame clonotypes and omits some of them. Of 190,000 or so clones detected, around 90% appear once; the ten largest clones hold approximately 2.4%. Sample: PBMCs or T cells enriched from blood (not recorded which). These receptors all come from a woman in her twenties or thirties who had recovered from COVID-19. The conserved cysteine and the conserved F or W are not part of the CDR3 here.

V	J	CDR3
TRBV4-3	TRBJ1-1	ASSQDFSAEAF
TRBV5-1	TRBJ2-7	ASSLALTGGSNYEQY
TRBV30	TRBJ1-2	AWGSLPDYGYT
TRBV12-5	TRBJ1-2	ASGREGLYGYT
TRBV7-9	TRBJ1-6	ASSPQGLPGNSPLH
TRBV6-6	TRBJ1-3	ASTTIETSRNTIY
TRBV27	TRBJ2-3	ASSLSLAGGVTQY
TRBV28	TRBJ2-6	ASSFREVTSSGANVLT
TRBV4-3	TRBJ1-1	ASSHKRTPDTEAF
TRBV4-2	TRBJ1-1	ASSQDDTNTEAF